This record covers a single T cell receptor beta chain. Its antigen remains unknown. These data originate in a study of monozygotic twins with inflammatory bowel disease. With no T cell sorting beforehand, total RNA was isolated from whole blood. Eight separate reactions for every sample produced the cDNA. PCR of TCRalpha and TCRbeta cDNA was nested, with two rounds of roughly 16 and 10 cycles. TCRdb reprocessed the 5' RACE reads; each CDR3 protein has one entry and no DNA is given. This listing includes around 190,000 distinct CDR3 sequences. General observations from the study: Heterogeneous immunosuppressive treatment regimens may have introduced variability into patient repertoires.

The length of the CDR3 is 13 residues. The sequence derives from a human donor with ulcerative colitis or Crohn's disease, or a healthy co-twin of an affected twin (not recorded which). Sequencing was performed on blood. The chain is built from TRBV12-3 or TRBV12-4 and TRBJ1-2. CDR3 protein: CASSPQLTDGYTF.